Reported below is one T cell receptor (beta chain). Researchers took RNA transcripts and amplified the TCR beta CDR3 regions from them. HTBI primers drove first-round RT-PCR of the TCR CDR3. TCRdb reanalysed the multiplex PCR reads using MiXCR and keeps one entry per CDR3 protein. This table has around 620,000 distinct CDR3 sequences, 15% to 20% appearing once. The sample comes from a study of T cells in Graves' hyperthyroidism and ophthalmopathy. Exclusion criteria comprised uncontrolled infection, other autoimmune disease, pregnancy or lactation. Material: blood. The TCR comes from a woman in her twenties or thirties with Graves' hyperthyroidism.

Written as DNA, the CDR3 is TGTGCCAGCAGTTATAGCGGGAGTACCACAGATACGCAGTATTTT. Translation: CASSYSGSTTDTQYF. The chain joins TRBV6-2 or TRBV6-3 to TRBJ2-3; 9 positions match TRBD2. J gave up 2 bases and V 3 bases, and 3 bases lay outside the gene matches. The CDR3 runs to 15 residues. Germline V gene data show CDR1 as MNHEY and CDR2 as SVGEGT.